Below are 5 T cell receptor beta chains sequenced from a single sample in a study of cytomegalovirus exposure and HLA in healthy donors. Use of 60 Vbeta and 13 Jbeta primers characterized the PCR. TCRdb keeps only in-frame clones here, not all; method: immunoSEQ multiplex PCR. The sample yields 180,000 or so clones, more than 70% seen once. The specimen was PBMCs. The receptors come from a girl under 18 in good health and CMV-seropositive.

A word on this clone: The sample has other DNA sequences that encode this CDR3 too. The chain has TRBV27 and TRBJ1-5; 10 nucleotides align to TRBD1. J was trimmed by 2 bases and V by 2 bases; bases with no gene match: 3. CDR1 is MNHEY and CDR2 is SMNVEV in the germline V gene (reference sequence). The CDR3 extends over 16 amino acids. CDR3 in amino acids: CASSLGTGVGNQPQHF. The CDR3 bases are TGTGCCAGCAGTTTAGGGACAGGGGTCGGCAATCAGCCCCAGCATTTT.

The chain is built from TRBV18 and TRBJ2-1, with 8 bases fitting TRBD2. Germline-derived CDR1 and CDR2 are KGHSH and LQKENI. This CDR3 contains 16 residues. V lost 2 bases, J lost 13 bases, and 16 bases stayed unmatched. CDR3 coding DNA: TGTGCCAGCTCACCAGACTGGGCGGGAGGACGCTACACACAGTTCTTC. It encodes CASSPDWAGGRYTQFF.

This sequence joins TRBV30 and TRBJ2-1, with TRBD2 matching 7 bases. Germline CDR1 and CDR2: GTSNPN and SVGIG (reference sequence). Trimming removed 0 bases from V and 5 bases from J; junction bases left unmatched: 4. CDR3 length: 14 amino acids. The CDR3 DNA reads as TGTGCCTGGAGTGTGGGGGGGATCGACAATGAGCAGTTCTTC. Amino acids: CAWSVGGIDNEQFF.

The CDR3 DNA reads TGTGCCAGCAGCCAACGGACAGGGGATGGCTACACCTTC. It specifies CASSQRTGDGYTF. The chain is built from TRBV4-2 and TRBJ1-2; 9 bases are shared with TRBD1. Germline V gives CDR1 LGHNA, CDR2 YNFKEQ. This CDR3 spans 13 amino acids. Trimming took 2 bases from V and 6 from J; bases not matched to a gene: 1.

The chain links TRBV10-3 to TRBJ2-5, with TRBD1 as a possible D gene (5 bases). The CDR3 runs to 15 residues. V was trimmed by 4 bases and J by 2 bases, leaving 14 bases between them. The V gene's germline CDR1 is ENHRY and CDR2 SYGVKD. DNA for the CDR3: TGTGCCATCAGTGCCAGACAGTCCTATCAAGAGACCCAGTACTTC. Protein sequence: CAISARQSYQETQYF.